These 6 T cell receptor beta chains share one sample of origin, sequenced in a study of cytomegalovirus exposure and HLA in healthy donors. 60 Vbeta and 13 Jbeta primers were used in PCR. Repertoires were generated with immunoSEQ multiplex PCR, while TCRdb's copy carries only in-frame clones and drops some. The table lists around 200,000 clones, about four fifths of them singletons. Sequenced input: PBMCs. All receptors derive from a woman between 50 and 59 years old in good health and CMV-seropositive.

The genes are TRBV28 and TRBJ1-5, with D possibly TRBD1 on 5 matching bases. This CDR3 is built from 14 residues. V dropped 3 bases and J dropped 6 bases, with 12 bases sitting between them. Germline lookup yields CDR1 MDHEN and CDR2 SYDVKM. The CDR3 loop is CASSFTGRGQPQHF. As DNA, the CDR3 is TGTGCCAGCAGTTTTACGGGGAGGGGTCAGCCCCAGCATTTT. The full variable domain, in which reference TRBV28 and TRBJ1-5 provide the parts outside the CDR3, is DVKVTQSSRYLVKRTGEKVFLECVQDMDHENMFWYRQDPGLGLRLIYFSYDVKMKEKGDIPEGYSVSREKKERFSLILESASTNQTSMYLCASSFTGRGQPQHFGDGTRLSIL.

This clone was detected a few times. The rearrangement links TRBV5-1 to TRBJ2-3; the match to TRBD2 covers 8 bases. This CDR3 is built from 16 residues. Germline CDR1 reads SGHRS; CDR2 reads YFSETQ. V lost 0 bases, J lost 2 bases, and 5 bases stayed unmatched. The CDR3 spells CASSLALAGPTDTQYF. The CDR3 DNA reads TGCGCCAGCAGCTTGGCCCTAGCGGGTCCCACAGATACGCAGTATTTT.

This rearrangement joins TRBV7-9 to TRBJ1-1, with TRBD1 as a possible D gene (5 bases). Germline-derived CDR1 and CDR2 are SEHNR and FQNEAQ (reference sequence). The CDR3 loop spans 14 amino acids. Trimming pared 5 bases from V and 1 base from J, leaving 11 bases between. This CDR3 reads CASSHQQGNTEAFF. CDR3 DNA: TGTGCCAGCAGCCACCAGCAGGGGAACACTGAAGCTTTCTTT.

V usage is TRBV7-2 and J usage is TRBJ2-2; 7 nucleotides match TRBD2. Germline V gene lookup returns CDR1 SGHTA and CDR2 FQGNSA. The CDR3 spans 15 residues. The V gene end was trimmed by 3 bases and the J gene end by 7 bases; junction bases not matched to a gene: 8. The CDR3 loop reads CASSFEGGSNGELFF. In DNA, the CDR3 is TGTGCCAGCAGCTTCGAGGGAGGGTCGAACGGGGAGCTGTTTTTT.

This clone was detected only a few times. The J gene is TRBJ2-3, the V gene TRBV6-4; 13 bases are a match to TRBD2. V lost 6 bases and J lost 4; bases outside the gene matches: 4. Germline V lookup: CDR1 MRHNA, CDR2 SNTAGT. The CDR3 consists of 15 residues. The CDR3 spells CASSGTSGAADTQYF. CDR3 nucleotides: TGTGCCAGCAGCGGGACTAGCGGGGCGGCAGATACGCAGTATTTT.

The chain has TRBV7-8 and TRBJ1-5, with 7 bases matching TRBD1. The CDR3 length is 14 residues. With V trimmed by 5 bases and J by 7 bases, 8 bases remained unmatched. Germline CDR1 and CDR2: SGHVS and FQNEAQ. CDR3 protein: CASSPTTGWQPQHF. CDR3 nucleotide sequence: TGTGCCAGCAGCCCGACGACAGGGTGGCAGCCCCAGCATTTT.